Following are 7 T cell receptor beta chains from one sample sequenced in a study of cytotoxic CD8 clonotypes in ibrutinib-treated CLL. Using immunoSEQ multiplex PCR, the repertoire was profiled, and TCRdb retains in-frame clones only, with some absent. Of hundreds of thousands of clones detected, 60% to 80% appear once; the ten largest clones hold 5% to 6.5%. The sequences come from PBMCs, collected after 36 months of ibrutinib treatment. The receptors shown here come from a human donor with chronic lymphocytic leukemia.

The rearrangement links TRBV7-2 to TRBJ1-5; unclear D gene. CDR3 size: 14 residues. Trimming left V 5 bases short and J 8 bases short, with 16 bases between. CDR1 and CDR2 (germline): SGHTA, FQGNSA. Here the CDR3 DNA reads TGTGCCAGCAGCCCCGACGGCGTCCTGAAGCCCCAGCATTTT. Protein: CASSPDGVLKPQHF.

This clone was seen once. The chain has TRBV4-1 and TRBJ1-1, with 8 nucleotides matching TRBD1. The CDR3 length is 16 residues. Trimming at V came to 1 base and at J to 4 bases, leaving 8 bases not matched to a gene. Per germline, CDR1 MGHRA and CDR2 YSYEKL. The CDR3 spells CASSQAATGAPTEAFF. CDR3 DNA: TGCGCCAGCAGCCAAGCCGCGACAGGGGCCCCCACTGAAGCTTTCTTT.

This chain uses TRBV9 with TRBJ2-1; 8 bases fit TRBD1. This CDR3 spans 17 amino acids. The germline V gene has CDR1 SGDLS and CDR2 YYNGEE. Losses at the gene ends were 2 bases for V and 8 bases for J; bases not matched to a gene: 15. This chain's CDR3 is CASSVQRDRPVGDEQFF. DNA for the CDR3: TGTGCCAGCAGCGTTCAACGGGACAGGCCGGTCGGGGATGAGCAGTTCTTC.

Written as DNA, the CDR3 is TGTGCCAGCAGCCAAAACCGGCTCTACGAGCAGTACTTC. Residues: CASSQNRLYEQYF. The V gene is TRBV7-2, the J gene TRBJ2-7; D is uncertain. Trimming stripped 5 bases from V and 3 bases from J, with 11 bases between. The CDR3 totals 13 residues. CDR1 and CDR2 from the germline V gene are SGHTA and FQGNSA.

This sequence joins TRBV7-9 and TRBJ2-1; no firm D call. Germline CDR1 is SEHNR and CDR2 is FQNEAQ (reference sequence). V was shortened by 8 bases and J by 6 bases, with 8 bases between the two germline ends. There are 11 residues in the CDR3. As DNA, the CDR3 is TGTGCCAGCCAGCCTAGCAATGAGCAGTTCTTC. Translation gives CASQPSNEQFF.

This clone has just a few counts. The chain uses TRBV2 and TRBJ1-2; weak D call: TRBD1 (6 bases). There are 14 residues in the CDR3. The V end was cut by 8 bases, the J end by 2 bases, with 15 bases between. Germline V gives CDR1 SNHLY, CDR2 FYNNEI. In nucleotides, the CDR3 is TGTGCCAGCGTATCGGGGGCCCAAAACTATGGCTACACCTTC. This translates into CASVSGAQNYGYTF.

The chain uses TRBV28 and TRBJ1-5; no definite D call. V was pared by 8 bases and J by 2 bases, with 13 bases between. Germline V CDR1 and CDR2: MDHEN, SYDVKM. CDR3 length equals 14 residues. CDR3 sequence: CASQRPMGNQPQHF. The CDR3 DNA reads TGTGCCAGCCAGCGACCCATGGGCAATCAGCCCCAGCATTTT.